Sequencing of this TCR beta chain was carried out in a study of blood T cell repertoires in COVID-19. This clone was seen more than once but under ten times. Each exposed participant met a COVID-19 case in the 2 weeks preceding study entry. Assay: immunoSEQ multiplex PCR; the TCRdb copy retains only in-frame clones and omits some. This sample has a few hundred thousand clones, with about 86% found just once. This clonotype originated in a woman aged 30 to 39 who had been exposed to COVID-19. The sequenced sample was PBMCs or T cells enriched from blood (not recorded which).

In DNA form, the CDR3 reads TGTGCCAGCAGTGAAGCGCCGACAGGGCCTTCTGGAAACACCATATATTTT. Translating it yields CASSEAPTGPSGNTIYF. The gene calls are TRBV6-1 and TRBJ1-3; 7 positions agree with TRBD1. The V gene's germline CDR1 is MNHNS and CDR2 SASEGT. The CDR3 has 17 amino acids. The trim removed 0 bases at V and 1 base at J, leaving 6 bases unmatched.